The entry below gives a single T cell receptor beta chain sequence along with its context. Its antigen remains unidentified. The data stem from a study of identical twins. Notes on the study in general: Excess twin sharing in beta out-of-frame sequences was weaker. Out-of-frame alpha sequences shared between twins exhibited an excess of low generation probability.

A single record per CDR3 protein comes from TCRdb applying MiXCR to the 5' RACE reads. The profile shows about 530,000 distinct CDR3 sequences, roughly 15% of them singletons. V lost 5 bases to trimming and J lost 0 bases, with 4 bases between them. This CDR3 comprises 13 residues. From germline, CDR1 is KGHDR and CDR2 SFDVKD. These data also formed part of another study, on yellow fever vaccine responses in identical twins.

The sequence was obtained from a woman between 18 and 29 years old in good health. Sequenced: CD4+ T cells sorted from blood. The chain combines TRBV24-1 with TRBJ1-5; D ambiguous. CDR3 amino acids: CATSANSNQPQHF. The CDR3 nucleotides read TGTGCCACCAGTGCTAATAGCAATCAGCCCCAGCATTTT.